A selection of T cell receptor beta chains follows, all from one sample in a study of lymphopenia after photon versus proton radiotherapy. The data were produced by immunoSEQ multiplex PCR, yet TCRdb's version contains in-frame clones alone and is incomplete. This table holds 45,000 to 65,000 clones, under 95% found once. This specimen was peripheral blood, taken from a patient treated with photon-based radiotherapy. The receptors stem from a middle-aged woman with cholangiocarcinoma. Both conserved end residues are trimmed from each CDR3. Each record gives: clone size, V gene, CDR3 length, D gene, CDR3 protein. The D gene is left open where the match is weak. Clone size is stated in some rows and not others, as once, few, many or a class when expanded.

clone size: -
V gene: TRBV18
CDR3 length: 11
D gene: -
CDR3 protein: ASSQTRSETQY

clone size: -
V gene: TRBV6-1
CDR3 length: 9
D gene: -
CDR3 protein: ASSDLYEQY

clone size: -
V gene: TRBV28
CDR3 length: 13
D gene: -
CDR3 protein: ASSFTRPSGNTIY

clone size: -
V gene: TRBV27
CDR3 length: 11
D gene: -
CDR3 protein: ASSPKVSYEQY

clone size: -
V gene: TRBV6-6
CDR3 length: 11
D gene: -
CDR3 protein: ASSRGTEYEQY

clone size: once
V gene: TRBV4-3
CDR3 length: 15
D gene: TRBD1
CDR3 protein: ASSQDSGQVNTGELF

clone size: -
V gene: TRBV30
CDR3 length: 13
D gene: -
CDR3 protein: AWRHNGRLNTEAF

clone size: -
V gene: TRBV6-5
CDR3 length: 11
D gene: -
CDR3 protein: ASSPQDSSGYT

clone size: -
V gene: TRBV20-1
CDR3 length: 9
D gene: -
CDR3 protein: SASRDYGYT

clone size: -
V gene: TRBV4-1
CDR3 length: 12
D gene: -
CDR3 protein: ASSYPNANTEAF

clone size: -
V gene: TRBV7-3
CDR3 length: 13
D gene: TRBD2
CDR3 protein: ASSLTTSGRGEQF

clone size: -
V gene: TRBV6-1
CDR3 length: 12
D gene: TRBD1
CDR3 protein: ASRTGTGPGAQY

clone size: -
V gene: TRBV19
CDR3 length: 13
D gene: -
CDR3 protein: ASSIDGISSYEQY

clone size: -
V gene: TRBV4-1
CDR3 length: 13
D gene: TRBD2
CDR3 protein: ASSQDPGLASTQY

clone size: once
V gene: TRBV7-9
CDR3 length: 12
D gene: -
CDR3 protein: ASSLNGIHYGYT

clone size: -
V gene: TRBV9
CDR3 length: 12
D gene: -
CDR3 protein: ASSPRTANTEAF

clone size: -
V gene: TRBV7-2
CDR3 length: 16
D gene: -
CDR3 protein: ASSSGVPSGRTSYGYT

clone size: -
V gene: TRBV21-1
CDR3 length: 13
D gene: -
CDR3 protein: ASSRGQGARSPLH